This TCR beta chain was sequenced in a study of ipilimumab plus nivolumab after autologous stem cell transplantation. Patients got 3 mg/kg IV nivolumab weeks 1, 4, 7, 10, then biweekly through week 26. Study-level findings and limits: Per the authors, repertoire, Treg and microbiota data justify further study.

Generated by immunoSEQ multiplex PCR, the TCRdb table keeps only in-frame clones and is missing some. The table lists 15,000 to 20,000 clones, roughly 80% of them singletons. This CDR3 is 15 amino acids long. Looked up from germline, CDR1 is SGHNT and CDR2 is YENEEA. Trimming at V came to 3 bases and at J to 4 bases, leaving 2 bases not matched to a gene. About this clone: Its antigen remains unidentified.

The source is a male donor with diffuse large B-cell lymphoma. Material: PBMCs, obtained in a trial of ipilimumab plus nivolumab as post-transplant consolidation. The V gene is TRBV11-3, the J gene TRBJ2-2, with TRBD1 matching over 10 bases. The CDR3 DNA sequence: TGTGCCAGCAGCTTCCGGACAGGGGGCACCGGGGAGCTGTTTTTT. This translates into CASSFRTGGTGELFF.